This entry lists 20 T cell receptor beta chains sequenced from one sample in a study of response to subunit inactivated influenza vaccine. TCRdb reprocessed the RT-PCR reads via MiXCR and lists one record per CDR3 protein. This table has around 710,000 distinct CDR3 sequences, 14% appearing once. The sample in question was PBMCs from blood, obtained 14 to 15 days before vaccination. All receptors derive from a man in his forties or fifties who received an inactivated influenza vaccine.

V and J are TRBV7-9 and TRBJ2-5; D is perhaps TRBD2 (5 bases). V lost 4 bases and J 5 bases, leaving 17 bases between the germline ends. Germline CDR1 SEHNR, CDR2 FQNEAQ (reference sequence). The CDR3 sequence is 15 residues long. The CDR3 region has the DNA TGTGCCAGCAGCTCCAGCTCTCTCCGAGGGGAGACCCAGTACTTC. Translated: CASSSSSLRGETQYF.

This clonotype was seen a handful of times. The chain is built from TRBV7-3 and TRBJ2-5, with 11 bases aligning to TRBD1. Germline lookup yields CDR1 SGHTA and CDR2 FQGTGA. The CDR3 loop spans 15 amino acids. V was pared by 7 bases and J by 4 bases, with 8 bases of the junction left unmatched. The DNA of the CDR3 is TGTGCCAGCAACGATAGGACAGGGGGCGGAGAGACCCAGTACTTC. Translation: CASNDRTGGGETQYF.

This clonotype was seen more than once but under ten times. The chain joins TRBV7-9 to TRBJ1-3; 9 positions agree with TRBD1. In germline, CDR1 is SEHNR, CDR2 FQNEAQ (reference sequence). The CDR3 has 16 amino acids. V lost 5 bases and J lost 1; bases outside the gene matches: 6. As DNA, the CDR3 is TGTGCCAGCAGCATGGGACAGGGCCGATCTGGAAACACCATATATTTT. Its protein is CASSMGQGRSGNTIYF.

In this sample, this clonotype turned up many times. This sequence joins TRBV29-1 and TRBJ2-7; 7 bases fit TRBD2. The V and J ends lost 2 bases and 3 bases, in that order; junction bases with no gene match: 4. Germline loops: CDR1 SQVTM, CDR2 ANQGSEA. This CDR3 spans 13 amino acids. The CDR3 region has the DNA TGCAGCGTTGAAAAGGCGGGAGACTACGAGCAGTACTTC. Its translation: CSVEKAGDYEQYF.

In this sample, this clonotype turned up many times. The CDR3, as DNA: TGTGCCAGCAGTTACGGAACTAGCAAAGGGGGGGAGACCCAGTACTTC. As protein: CASSYGTSKGGETQYF. The chain uses TRBV6-5 and TRBJ2-5; either TRBD1 or TRBD2 may supply D (6 bases each). Trimming shortened V by 2 bases and J by 5 bases, and 18 bases separated the two germline ends. Germline loops: CDR1 MNHEY, CDR2 SVGAGI. The CDR3 is 16 residues long.

In this sample, this clonotype turned up a few times. The genes are TRBV6-1 and TRBJ1-1; D is possibly TRBD1 (5 bases). This CDR3 region has 12 residues. The germline V gene has CDR1 MNHNS and CDR2 SASEGT. V was pared by 7 bases and J by 4 bases, with 10 bases between. The CDR3 region is CASILGPTEAFF. CDR3 bases: TGTGCCAGCATTCTGGGACCCACTGAAGCTTTCTTT.

V usage is TRBV7-2 and J usage is TRBJ2-1; 10 bases align to TRBD2. V trimming: 5 bases; J trimming: 6 bases; junction bases outside the gene matches: 10. CDR1 SGHTA and CDR2 FQGNSA come from the germline V gene. The CDR3 has 16 residues. The CDR3 region is CASSKNSGRGSNEQFF. DNA for the CDR3: TGTGCCAGCAGCAAAAACAGCGGGAGGGGATCCAATGAGCAGTTCTTC.

Only a few counts were recorded for this clonotype. The J gene is TRBJ2-2, the V gene TRBV5-1, with D possibly matching TRBD1 (6 bases). Germline loops: CDR1 SGHRS, CDR2 YFSETQ. V lost 6 bases and J 5 bases, leaving 11 bases between the germline ends. The CDR3 runs 13 residues. CDR3 protein: CASNRDGTGELFF. The CDR3 DNA reads TGCGCCAGCAACAGGGATGGAACCGGGGAGCTGTTTTTT.

The chain uses TRBV12-3 or TRBV12-4 and TRBJ2-5; weak D call: TRBD2 (7 bases). Trimming removed 10 bases from V and 4 bases from J, with 16 bases in between. The CDR3 length is 13 residues. The CDR3 nucleotides are TGTGCCATCACGCGCGGGGGCGGAGAGACCCAGTACTTC. Its translation is CAITRGGGETQYF.

In this sample, this clonotype turned up a few times. This chain uses TRBV6-1 with TRBJ2-7, with D perhaps TRBD1 (6 bases). The CDR3 totals 13 residues. CDR1 and CDR2 from the germline V gene are MNHNS and SASEGT. V was shortened by 6 bases and J by 2 bases, with 11 bases between the two germline ends. The CDR3 DNA reads TGTGCCAGCAGCGGTGGACAGACCTACGAGCAGTACTTC. Amino acid sequence: CASSGGQTYEQYF.

The genes are TRBV5-1 and TRBJ2-7; possible D gene TRBD2, 5 bases. The germline gives CDR1 SGHRS, CDR2 YFSETQ. V was trimmed by 5 bases and J by 3 bases, leaving 6 bases between them. The CDR3 is made up of 11 amino acids. Written as DNA, the CDR3 is TGCGCCAGCAGGAGGGACTACGAGCAGTACTTC. It yields the protein CASRRDYEQYF.

The genes are TRBV6-1 and TRBJ2-1; D is possibly TRBD1 (5 bases). Trimming stripped 7 bases from V and 10 bases from J, with 14 bases between. This CDR3 is built from 12 residues. CDR1 is MNHNS and CDR2 is SASEGT in the germline V gene. DNA of the CDR3: TGTGCCAGCAAGGGGATGATGGACGAGCAGTTCTTC. Translated, it gives CASKGMMDEQFF.

The V and J genes are TRBV9 and TRBJ2-5, with 9 nucleotides matching TRBD1. CDR3 length: 16 residues. Per germline, CDR1 SGDLS and CDR2 YYNGEE. J gave up 4 bases and V 4 bases, and 11 bases lay outside the gene matches. CDR3 sequence (DNA): TGTGCCAGCAGCCTCAGACCGGGACAGGGACGAGAGACCCAGTACTTC. Its protein product is CASSLRPGQGRETQYF. The variable domain in full, with the rest retrieved from reference TRBV9 and TRBJ2-5, is DSGVTQTPKHLITATGQRVTLRCSPRSGDLSVYWYQQSLDQGLQFLIQYYNGEERAKGNILERFSAQQFPDLHSELNLSSLELGDSALYFCASSLRPGQGRETQYFGPGTRLLVL.

The chain has TRBV4-2 and TRBJ2-1; 10 bases map to TRBD2. The CDR3 runs to 14 residues. Losses at the gene ends were 3 bases for V and 7 bases for J; bases not matched to a gene: 3. Germline V gene sequence: CDR1 LGHNA, CDR2 YNFKEQ. Here the CDR3 reads CASSHGTSANEQFF. The DNA for the CDR3 is TGTGCCAGCAGCCACGGGACTAGCGCTAATGAGCAGTTCTTC.

V usage is TRBV28 and J usage is TRBJ1-2, with a weak D call TRBD1 (5 bases). Trimming shortened V by 1 base and J by 6 bases, and 9 bases separated the two germline ends. Germline V gene sequence: CDR1 MDHEN, CDR2 SYDVKM. This CDR3 is built from 13 residues. The CDR3 loop is CASSLLGLDGYTF. CDR3 nucleotides: TGTGCCAGCAGTTTATTGGGGCTTGATGGCTACACCTTC.

This clonotype was seen a handful of times. This sequence joins TRBV28 and TRBJ2-1; D unclear. V lost 1 base and J lost 6, with 13 bases in between. Germline CDR1 is MDHEN and CDR2 is SYDVKM. This CDR3 has 15 amino acids. The CDR3 spells CASSLFFSRVNEQFF. CDR3 DNA sequence: TGTGCCAGCAGTTTATTTTTTAGTCGGGTCAATGAGCAGTTCTTC.

V is TRBV6-5 and J is TRBJ1-5, with D maybe TRBD1 (6 bases). Germline V gene sequence: CDR1 MNHEY, CDR2 SVGAGI. This CDR3 spans 16 amino acids. Trimming left V 2 bases short and J 1 base short, with 12 bases between. In nucleotides, the CDR3 is TGTGCCAGCAGTTACAACGCGGGGGGCAGCAATCAGCCCCAGCATTTT. It codes for CASSYNAGGSNQPQHF.

The chain is built from TRBV4-2 and TRBJ2-7, with 8 bases identical to TRBD2. Germline CDR1 is LGHNA and CDR2 is YNFKEQ. CDR3 length equals 15 residues. Losses at the gene ends were 1 base for V and 5 bases for J; bases not matched to a gene: 7. The DNA for the CDR3 is TGTGCCAGCAGCCAAGTTTTCGGGAGGGTCGACGAGCAGTACTTC. Translating gives CASSQVFGRVDEQYF.

V usage is TRBV6-1 and J usage is TRBJ2-3, with TRBD2 matching over 9 bases. The V and J ends lost 8 bases and 7 bases, in that order; junction bases with no gene match: 16. The CDR3 totals 16 residues. The germline CDR1 and CDR2 sequences are MNHNS and SASEGT. The CDR3 region is CASSKIGLAGMNTQYF. CDR3 coding DNA: TGTGCCAGCTCCAAAATCGGGCTAGCGGGGATGAATACGCAGTATTTT.

This clonotype was picked up many times. This chain joins TRBV6-1 and TRBJ2-6, with D unclear. V shed 6 bases and J shed 4 bases, with 10 bases lying between them. The CDR3 is made up of 14 amino acids. The germline gives CDR1 MNHNS, CDR2 SASEGT. CDR3 region: CASSKLSGANVLTF. CDR3 nucleotides: TGTGCCAGCAGCAAATTGTCCGGGGCCAACGTCCTGACTTTC.